This TCR beta chain was sequenced in a study of Siglec-9 on CD8 T cells in melanoma (dated by TCRdb to the late 2010s). With respect to the entire study: Siglec-9 expression on CD8+ T cells and the role of Siglec-9 in regulating T cells in the melanoma tumor microenvironment were investigated in the study. Results and caveats for the whole study, not just this receptor: An effector memory CD8+ T-cell subset that appeared to accumulate within melanoma tumors was reported to be marked and regulated by Siglec-9.

V drops 2 bases and J drops 13 bases, leaving 21 bases in between. The germline V gene gives CDR1 as SGDLS and CDR2 as YYNGEE. There are 15 amino acids in the CDR3, from cysteine to phenylalanine inclusive. The kept DNA is CDR3 alone, 45 bases in frame from the first base. The library was prepared using the immunoSEQ multiplex PCR assay. TCRdb took over this immuneACCESS table, retaining in-frame rearrangements with V and J assigned. Such tables are incomplete; in checked studies, under half of the missing clones stem from an unresolved V gene, and the remainder is unexplained. Counted in this sample were tens of thousands of clones; about 80% of them appeared once. The top ten clonotypes cover less than 7% of the sample. About this clone: The specificity of this receptor is unknown. No per-base quality is available; no much larger clone lies one base away.

Specimen: Siglec-9- CD8+ T cells sorted from blood. The meaning of the sample's cell subset or site label: CD8 T cells lacking Siglec-9. This receptor was identified in a human donor in good health. The sequence is built from TRBV9 and TRBJ1-4, with the D segment identity uncertain. The CDR3 sequence is CASSVEGFLMEGLFF. The DNA sequence is as follows: TGTGCCAGCAGCGTCGAAGGTTTTCTAATGGAGGGACTGTTTTTT.